The next 29 T cell receptor beta chains were all read from a single sample in a study of control samples from healthy donors and cancer patients. Profiled with immunoSEQ multiplex PCR; TCRdb holds only in-frame clones, not every one. The profile shows 120,000 to 150,000 clones, around 92% of them singletons. Sequencing used blood. These receptors were taken from a man aged 30-40 years in good health.

This clone was detected a few times. This chain joins TRBV12-3 or TRBV12-4 and TRBJ1-1; 10 nucleotides match TRBD1. The CDR3 is 13 residues long. The V gene end was trimmed by 6 bases and the J gene end by 4 bases; junction bases not matched to a gene: 2. The CDR3: CASRRTGGTEAFF. The CDR3 coding sequence is TGTGCCAGCAGACGGACAGGGGGCACTGAAGCTTTCTTT.

This clone has only one observation. The gene calls are TRBV18 and TRBJ1-1; D unresolved. The CDR3 loop spans 16 amino acids. Germline V CDR1 and CDR2: KGHSH, LQKENI. Trimming cost V 2 bases and J 4 bases, with 17 bases left between them. In DNA form, the CDR3 reads TGTGCCAGCTCACCAATTCCTACGGACGCATTCACTGAAGCTTTCTTT. It translates to CASSPIPTDAFTEAFF. Together with reference TRBV18 and TRBJ1-1, the CDR3 gives the full variable domain: NAGVMQNPRHLVRRRGQEARLRCSPMKGHSHVYWYRQLPEEGLKFMVYLQKENIIDESGMPKERFSAEFPKEGPSILRIQQVVRGDSAAYFCASSPIPTDAFTEAFFGQGTRLTVV.

The rearrangement joins TRBV7-9 to TRBJ1-3, with D possibly TRBD1 on 5 matching bases. Germline loops: CDR1 SEHNR, CDR2 FQNEAQ (reference sequence). The length of the CDR3 is 17 residues. Trimming removed 1 base from V and 0 bases from J, with 13 bases in between. CDR3 loop: CASSLVSSGVSGNTIYF. DNA of the CDR3: TGTGCCAGCAGCTTAGTATCCTCGGGGGTCTCTGGAAACACCATATATTTT.

This chain uses TRBV10-3 with TRBJ1-2; 9 nucleotides agree with TRBD1. CDR3 size: 13 residues. With V trimmed by 4 bases and J by 5 bases, 2 bases remained unmatched. Germline CDR1 ENHRY, CDR2 SYGVKD. DNA for the CDR3: TGTGCCATCAGTGGGGGACAGGGTTATGGCTACACCTTC. Translated: CAISGGQGYGYTF.

The chain uses TRBV2 and TRBJ1-5, with TRBD1 identical over 7 bases. The CDR3 length is 15 residues. Unmatched junction bases numbered 2, after V lost 1 base and J lost 2 bases. Germline assignment: CDR1 SNHLY and CDR2 FYNNEI. Written as DNA, the CDR3 is TGTGCCAGCAGTGAAGGTGACAGGGGCAATCAGCCCCAGCATTTT. As protein: CASSEGDRGNQPQHF.

The chain uses TRBV25-1 and TRBJ2-7; TRBD2 is a possible D gene (5 bases). The germline V gene has CDR1 MGHDK and CDR2 SYGVNS. The CDR3 consists of 12 residues. V lost 9 bases to trimming and J lost 3 bases, with 12 bases between them. The CDR3 nucleotides are TGTGCCAGTTCGGCGGGTATCTACGAGCAGTACTTC. This gives the protein CASSAGIYEQYF.

The genes are TRBV5-1 and TRBJ1-6; tentative D call: TRBD1 (5 bases). CDR3 length equals 14 residues. CDR1 and CDR2 from the germline V gene are SGHRS and YFSETQ. V dropped 0 bases and J dropped 6 bases, with 7 bases sitting between them. The CDR3 here is CASSLEQGNSPLHF. The CDR3 nucleotides are TGCGCCAGCAGCTTGGAGCAGGGTAATTCACCCCTCCACTTT.

The J gene is TRBJ2-7, the V gene TRBV5-1, with no clear D. V was trimmed by 3 bases and J by 8 bases, leaving 9 bases between them. The CDR3 runs to 11 residues. Germline CDR1 and CDR2: SGHRS and YFSETQ. The CDR3 DNA is TGCGCCAGCAGCTGGGAAGGGAAGCAGTACTTC. Amino acids: CASSWEGKQYF.

The chain couples TRBV7-3 to TRBJ1-2; TRBD1 matches 9 bases. V shed 5 bases and J 8 bases; nucleotides not matched to a gene: 6. The germline V gene encodes CDR1 SGHTA and CDR2 FQGTGA. The CDR3 runs 13 residues. In nucleotides, the CDR3 is TGTGCCAGCAGCGAGAGGACAGGGGAAGGCTACACCTTC. Its protein is CASSERTGEGYTF.

This clone was counted only a few times. The genes are TRBV5-1 and TRBJ2-2, with 9 bases matching TRBD1. CDR3 length: 15 residues. V gave up 1 base and J gave up 5 bases; unmatched junction bases: 3. From germline, CDR1 is SGHRS and CDR2 YFSETQ. In DNA, the CDR3 is TGCGCCAGCAGCTTGCGACAGGGGGGAACCGGGGAGCTGTTTTTT. Amino acids: CASSLRQGGTGELFF.

The chain employs TRBV18 and TRBJ2-7, with D possibly being TRBD1 or TRBD2 (5 bases each). Trimming took 5 bases from V and 5 from J, leaving 16 bases between them. Germline values: CDR1 KGHSH, CDR2 LQKENI. The CDR3 runs to 14 residues. The CDR3 loop is CASSSDEGTHEQYF. The CDR3 DNA sequence: TGTGCCAGCTCATCCGACGAGGGGACCCACGAGCAGTACTTC.

The chain is built from TRBV18 and TRBJ1-2; D may be TRBD1 (6 bases). Trimming pared 3 bases from V and 5 bases from J, leaving 10 bases between. The CDR3 is 13 amino acids. Germline V gene data show CDR1 as KGHSH and CDR2 as LQKENI. This CDR3 reads CASSPEQGYGYTF. As DNA, the CDR3 is TGTGCCAGCTCACCCGAACAGGGTTATGGCTACACCTTC.

The V gene is TRBV7-9, the J gene TRBJ2-3; no firm D call. The CDR3 runs to 13 residues. Trimming pared 3 bases from V and 3 bases from J, leaving 7 bases between. Germline lookup yields CDR1 SEHNR and CDR2 FQNEAQ (reference sequence). CDR3 protein: CASSLGSTDTQYF. The CDR3 nucleotides are TGTGCCAGCAGCTTGGGCTCAACAGATACGCAGTATTTT. Variable domain in full (rest from reference TRBV7-9 and TRBJ2-3): DTGVSQNPRHKITKRGQNVTFRCDPISEHNRLYWYRQTLGQGPEFLTYFQNEAQLEKSRLLSDRFSAERPKGSFSTLEIQRTEQGDSAMYLCASSLGSTDTQYFGPGTRLTVL.

The V gene is TRBV28, the J gene TRBJ1-2; 9 positions match TRBD1. V lost 3 bases and J lost 4; bases outside the gene matches: 18. From germline, CDR1 is MDHEN and CDR2 SYDVKM. This CDR3 has 19 amino acids. CDR3 protein: CASSFNVIRLTGGFYGYTF. CDR3 bases: TGTGCCAGCAGTTTCAACGTTATCCGCCTGACAGGGGGTTTCTATGGCTACACCTTC.

This sequence joins TRBV10-2 and TRBJ1-1; no firm D call. Germline CDR1 reads WSHSY; CDR2 reads SAAADI. This CDR3 comprises 13 residues. V shed 5 bases and J shed 4 bases, with 11 bases lying between them. The CDR3 spells CASSPTVSTEAFF. Written as DNA, the CDR3 is TGCGCCAGCAGTCCGACTGTATCCACTGAAGCTTTCTTT.

The gene calls are TRBV2 and TRBJ2-7; possible D gene TRBD1, 6 bases. The ends were cut back, 6 bases at V and 0 bases at J, with 9 bases in the middle. CDR3 size: 13 residues. Germline V gives CDR1 SNHLY, CDR2 FYNNEI. This CDR3 reads CASRDSLSYEQYF. CDR3 DNA sequence: TGTGCCAGCAGGGACAGCCTCTCCTACGAGCAGTACTTC.

V is TRBV4-2 and J is TRBJ1-1; 8 nucleotides agree with TRBD1. The CDR3 consists of 16 residues. Germline V lookup: CDR1 LGHNA, CDR2 YNFKEQ. J was trimmed by 4 bases and V by 1 base; bases with no gene match: 8. CDR3 sequence reads: CASSQVQGARTTEAFF. As DNA, the CDR3 is TGTGCCAGCAGCCAAGTTCAGGGGGCGCGGACCACTGAAGCTTTCTTT.

The chain has TRBV7-2 and TRBJ2-3; D not certain. V was cut by 1 base and J by 6 bases, with 14 bases left in between. CDR1 SGHTA and CDR2 FQGNSA come from the germline V gene. This CDR3 spans 15 amino acids. CDR3 sequence: CASSLGSAQWDTQYF. For the CDR3, the DNA is TGTGCCAGCAGCTTAGGAAGCGCCCAGTGGGATACGCAGTATTTT.

This rearrangement joins TRBV25-1 to TRBJ1-6; no reliable D call. The CDR3 sequence is 17 residues long. The germline V gene encodes CDR1 MGHDK and CDR2 SYGVNS. The V end was cut by 1 base, the J end by 5 bases, with 15 bases between. The DNA for the CDR3 is TGTGCCAGCAGTGAATTTTTCCAGGTGGAGAATAATTCACCCCTCCACTTT. This translates into CASSEFFQVENNSPLHF.

The genes are TRBV2 and TRBJ1-2; no clear D gene. Trimming shortened V by 6 bases and J by 4 bases, and 15 bases separated the two germline ends. This CDR3 has 14 residues. Germline CDR1 is SNHLY and CDR2 is FYNNEI. CDR3 region: CASRVDGELYGYTF. The CDR3, as DNA: TGTGCCAGCAGGGTTGACGGGGAACTCTATGGCTACACCTTC.

This sequence joins TRBV5-1 and TRBJ2-7, with 10 bases that match TRBD2. The V segment lost 3 bases and the J segment 6 bases; nucleotides outside the gene matches: 6. The germline V gene encodes CDR1 SGHRS and CDR2 YFSETQ. The CDR3 totals 14 residues. The CDR3 region is CASSSLAGVGEQYF. The CDR3 coding sequence is TGCGCCAGCAGCTCCCTAGCGGGGGTCGGCGAGCAGTACTTC.

The genes are TRBV10-1 and TRBJ2-1; no clear D gene. This CDR3 has 11 residues. Trimming shortened V by 3 bases and J by 15 bases, and 12 bases separated the two germline ends. Germline V CDR1 and CDR2: WNHNN, SYGVQD (reference sequence). DNA for the CDR3: TGCGCCAGCAGTGAAGATTCGGCGTGGTTCTTC. Its protein product is CASSEDSAWFF.

The genes are TRBV19 and TRBJ1-3, with TRBD1 identical over 7 bases. Germline V gene sequence: CDR1 LNHDA, CDR2 SQIVND (reference sequence). This CDR3 is built from 15 residues. The V segment lost 4 bases and the J segment 2 bases; nucleotides outside the gene matches: 5. The CDR3 loop reads CASSNDRVTGNTIYF. CDR3 sequence (DNA): TGTGCCAGTAGTAACGACAGGGTAACTGGAAACACCATATATTTT. The complete variable domain, with remaining parts taken from reference TRBV19 and TRBJ1-3, reads DGGITQSPKYLFRKEGQNVTLSCEQNLNHDAMYWYRQDPGQGLRLIYYSQIVNDFQKGDIAEGYSVSREKKESFPLTVTSAQKNPTAFYLCASSNDRVTGNTIYFGEGSWLTVV.

The J gene is TRBJ1-1, the V gene TRBV5-8; 10 positions match TRBD1. Germline V gene lookup returns CDR1 SGHTS and CDR2 YDEGEE. This CDR3 region has 14 residues. With V trimmed by 4 bases and J by 5 bases, 5 bases remained unmatched. This CDR3 reads CASSVTGGGTEAFF. The CDR3 DNA reads TGTGCCAGCAGCGTGACAGGGGGCGGAACTGAAGCTTTCTTT.

V gene TRBV4-2 combines with J gene TRBJ2-3; TRBD2 aligns across 8 bases. The CDR3 has 15 amino acids. V was clipped by 1 base and J by 4 bases; unmatched bases: 4. The germline V gene has CDR1 LGHNA and CDR2 YNFKEQ. The CDR3, as DNA: TGTGCCAGCAGCCAAGTGACTAGCGTGGCAGATACGCAGTATTTT. Protein: CASSQVTSVADTQYF.

The gene calls are TRBV5-8 and TRBJ2-7; either TRBD1 or TRBD2 may supply D (5 bases each). The CDR3 is 15 residues long. The germline CDR1 and CDR2 sequences are SGHTS and YDEGEE. V was pared by 1 base and J by 4 bases, with 15 bases between. CDR3 loop: CASSLLGTGKYEQYF. The CDR3 DNA sequence: TGTGCCAGCAGCTTGTTGGGGACGGGCAAATACGAGCAGTACTTC.

This clone appeared a single time. The J gene is TRBJ1-1, the V gene TRBV6-1; the D gene is possibly TRBD1 (5 bases). The germline V gene has CDR1 MNHNS and CDR2 SASEGT. V was pared by 2 bases and J by 1 base, with 11 bases between. There are 15 residues in the CDR3. The CDR3 DNA is TGTGCCAGCAGTGAATTAGGGGTTGGGAACACTGAAGCTTTCTTT. Protein sequence: CASSELGVGNTEAFF.

CDR3 DNA: TGTGCCAGCAGTTTAGTCGGGGCGGGAGAGCAGTACTTC. This sequence encodes CASSLVGAGEQYF. The V and J genes are TRBV12-3 or TRBV12-4 and TRBJ2-7; tentatively, D is TRBD2 (6 bases). Trimming pared 1 base from V and 7 bases from J, leaving 11 bases between. The CDR3 is made up of 13 amino acids.

The chain recombines TRBV15 with TRBJ1-1, with 12 bases that match TRBD1. Germline V gene data show CDR1 as LNHNV and CDR2 as YYDKDF (reference sequence). The CDR3 is 14 amino acids. The ends lost 8 bases at V and 1 base at J; junction bases unmatched: 2. The CDR3 region is CATGTGGWNTEAFF. CDR3 DNA sequence: TGTGCCACCGGGACAGGGGGCTGGAACACTGAAGCTTTCTTT.